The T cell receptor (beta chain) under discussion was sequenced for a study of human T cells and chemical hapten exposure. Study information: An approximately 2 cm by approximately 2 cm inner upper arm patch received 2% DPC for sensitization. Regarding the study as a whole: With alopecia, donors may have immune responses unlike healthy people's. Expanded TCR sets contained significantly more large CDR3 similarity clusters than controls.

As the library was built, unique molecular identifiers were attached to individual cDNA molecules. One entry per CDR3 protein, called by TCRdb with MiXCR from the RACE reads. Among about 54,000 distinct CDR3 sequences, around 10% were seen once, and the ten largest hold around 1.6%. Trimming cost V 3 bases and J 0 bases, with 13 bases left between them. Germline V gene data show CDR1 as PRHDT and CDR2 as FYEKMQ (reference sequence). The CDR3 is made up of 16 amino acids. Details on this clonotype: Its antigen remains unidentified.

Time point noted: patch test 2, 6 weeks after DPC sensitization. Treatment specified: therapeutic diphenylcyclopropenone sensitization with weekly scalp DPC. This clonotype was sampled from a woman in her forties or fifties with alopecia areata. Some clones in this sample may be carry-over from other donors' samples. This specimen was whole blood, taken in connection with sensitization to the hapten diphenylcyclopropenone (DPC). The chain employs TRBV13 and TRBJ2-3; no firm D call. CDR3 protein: CASSFRRSSSTDTQYF. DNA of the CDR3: TGTGCCAGCAGCTTTCGGCGGAGTTCTAGCACAGATACGCAGTATTTT.